These 25 T cell receptor beta chains were all obtained from the same sample, sequenced in a study of blood T cell repertoires in COVID-19. Sequencing was performed with immunoSEQ multiplex PCR; in TCRdb, only in-frame clones are kept and a portion is missing. The sample contains some 350,000 clones, about 90% of which appear only once. The sample taken for sequencing was peripheral blood. The source is a woman aged 18-29 years who had recovered from COVID-19.

V is TRBV5-8 and J is TRBJ2-4, with 13 bases matching TRBD2. Germline lookup yields CDR1 SGHTS and CDR2 YDEGEE. This CDR3 comprises 19 residues. V lost 4 bases and J lost 8; bases outside the gene matches: 18. The CDR3 nucleotides are TGTGCCAGCAGCCTGGTCATCGGGACTAGCGGGATACCTCGCCACATTCAGTACTTC. Its protein product is CASSLVIGTSGIPRHIQYF.

This CDR3 reads CASSLGRQGWVLDTQYF. The CDR3, as DNA: TGCGCCAGCAGCTTGGGCAGACAGGGCTGGGTATTGGATACGCAGTATTTT. V usage is TRBV5-1 and J usage is TRBJ2-3, with TRBD1 identical over 7 bases. The CDR3 has 17 residues. Per germline, CDR1 SGHRS and CDR2 YFSETQ. The V segment lost 0 bases and the J segment 6 bases; nucleotides outside the gene matches: 13.

The V and J genes are TRBV7-6 and TRBJ2-2; the match to TRBD2 covers 9 bases. The CDR3 runs 16 residues. Germline lookup yields CDR1 SGHVS and CDR2 FNYEAQ. After removal of 1 base from V and 6 bases from J, the junction contained 6 bases not matched to a gene. As DNA, the CDR3 is TGTGCCAGCAGCTTAGGGACTAGCGTGGGATCCGGGGAGCTGTTTTTT. As protein: CASSLGTSVGSGELFF.

This sequence joins TRBV7-2 and TRBJ2-5; 9 bases fit TRBD1. The trim removed 5 bases at V and 5 bases at J, leaving 18 bases unmatched. The CDR3 totals 18 residues. Germline assignment: CDR1 SGHTA and CDR2 FQGNSA. The CDR3 DNA reads as TGTGCCAGCAGCGGAAAAGCCGGGACAGGGAAGTTTAAGGAGACCCAGTACTTC. Translating gives CASSGKAGTGKFKETQYF.

The rearrangement joins TRBV11-3 to TRBJ2-3; maybe TRBD2 (5 bases). The V end lost 2 bases, the J end lost 0 bases, and 6 bases lay between the germline ends. The CDR3 sequence is 14 residues long. Looked up from germline, CDR1 is SGHNT and CDR2 is YENEEA. The chain's CDR3 is CASSLRGSTDTQYF. The CDR3 DNA follows: TGTGCCAGCAGCTTACGAGGGAGCACAGATACGCAGTATTTT.

V is TRBV29-1 and J is TRBJ2-4, with TRBD1 as a possible D gene (7 bases). Trimming removed 6 bases from V and 0 bases from J, with 15 bases in between. Germline V gene data show CDR1 as SQVTM and CDR2 as ANQGSEA. The CDR3 contains 15 residues. CDR3 residues: CSVLAGQIAKNIQYF. The DNA for the CDR3 is TGCAGCGTCCTGGCGGGACAGATAGCCAAAAACATTCAGTACTTC. The full variable domain, in which reference TRBV29-1 and TRBJ2-4 provide the parts outside the CDR3, is SAVISQKPSRDICQRGTSLTIQCQVDSQVTMMFWYRQQPGQSLTLIATANQGSEATYESGFVIDKFPISRPNLTFSTLTVSNMSPEDSSIYLCSVLAGQIAKNIQYFGAGTRLSVL.

This rearrangement joins TRBV29-1 to TRBJ2-3; D gene ambiguous. Looked up from germline, CDR1 is SQVTM and CDR2 is ANQGSEA. The CDR3 sequence is 12 residues long. V shed 4 bases and J shed 4 bases, with 9 bases lying between them. DNA of the CDR3: TGCAGCGTTGTACTTTATTCAGATACGCAGTATTTT. It specifies CSVVLYSDTQYF.

The V and J genes are TRBV29-1 and TRBJ1-4; 7 bases fit TRBD1. Germline trimming cut 6 bases from V and 7 bases from J; bases unmatched to any gene: 8. The CDR3 loop spans 13 amino acids. Germline V gene lookup returns CDR1 SQVTM and CDR2 ANQGSEA. Here the CDR3 reads CSVWDSMTEKLFF. The CDR3 DNA reads TGCAGCGTGTGGGACAGTATGACTGAAAAACTGTTTTTT.

J is TRBJ1-1 and V is TRBV9, with D perhaps TRBD1 (6 bases). V lost 4 bases, J lost 2 bases, and 12 bases lay in between. The germline V gene encodes CDR1 SGDLS and CDR2 YYNGEE. The CDR3 runs to 14 residues. The CDR3 DNA reads as TGTGCCAGCAGCAGAACGGACAGCAACACTGAAGCTTTCTTT. Amino acid sequence: CASSRTDSNTEAFF.

This chain links TRBV6-5 with TRBJ1-6; possibly TRBD1 for D (5 bases). The CDR3 is made up of 16 amino acids. Looked up from germline, CDR1 is MNHEY and CDR2 is SVGAGI. The germline V and J ends were trimmed by 2 bases and 10 bases, with 18 bases remaining between them. CDR3 amino acids: CASSYAPVQGGSPLHF. As DNA, the CDR3 is TGTGCCAGCAGTTACGCCCCGGTCCAGGGAGGATCACCCCTCCACTTT.

The CDR3 here is CSGLWGSEQFF. CDR3 DNA: TGCAGCGGTTTATGGGGCAGTGAGCAGTTCTTC. V gene TRBV20-1 combines with J gene TRBJ2-1; D is possibly TRBD1 (5 bases). CDR1 and CDR2 from the germline V gene are DFQATT and SNEGSKA (reference sequence). The CDR3 spans 11 residues.

J is TRBJ2-2 and V is TRBV24-1; TRBD1 is a possible D gene (5 bases). The CDR3 spans 14 residues. Trimming removed 2 bases from V and 6 bases from J, with 9 bases in between. Germline CDR1 is KGHDR and CDR2 is SFDVKD. The CDR3 nucleotides read TGTGCCACCAGTGATTATGGGGCTTCCGGGGAGCTGTTTTTT. Protein sequence: CATSDYGASGELFF.

This rearrangement joins TRBV7-9 to TRBJ2-3; TRBD2 matches at 10 bases. The CDR3 runs 15 residues. Trimming took 1 base from V and 6 from J; bases not matched to a gene: 4. Per the germline V gene, CDR1 is SEHNR and CDR2 is FQNEAQ (reference sequence). The CDR3 loop reads CASSLGSSGSDTQYF. The CDR3 region has the DNA TGTGCCAGCAGCTTAGGGTCTAGCGGGAGCGATACGCAGTATTTT.

This clone was observed once. This sequence joins TRBV30 and TRBJ1-2; a weak D match, TRBD1 (5 bases). This CDR3 is built from 12 residues. CDR1 GTSNPN and CDR2 SVGIG come from the germline V gene (reference sequence). The V gene lost 2 bases and the J gene lost 7 bases, with 11 bases spanning the gap. CDR3 region: CAWSWTQGGYTF. Here the CDR3 DNA reads TGTGCCTGGAGTTGGACACAAGGTGGCTACACCTTC.

The chain employs TRBV6-1 and TRBJ2-7, with TRBD2 matching over 10 bases. In germline, CDR1 is MNHNS, CDR2 SASEGT. With 3 bases clipped from V and 2 bases from J, the junction kept 4 bases outside the gene matches. The CDR3 is 15 amino acids. DNA for the CDR3: TGTGCCAGCAGTGAGACTAGCGGGCTAACCTACGAGCAGTACGTC. Translating gives CASSETSGLTYEQYV.

This chain connects TRBV9 to TRBJ1-3, with D maybe TRBD1 (5 bases). The CDR3 loop spans 16 amino acids. V lost 0 bases and J lost 3, with 13 bases in between. The germline V gene has CDR1 SGDLS and CDR2 YYNGEE. The DNA for the CDR3 is TGTGCCAGCAGCGTAGCTTGGCAGGGAGGTGGAAACACCATATATTTT. Translating it yields CASSVAWQGGGNTIYF. The full variable domain, in which reference TRBV9 and TRBJ1-3 provide the parts outside the CDR3, is DSGVTQTPKHLITATGQRVTLRCSPRSGDLSVYWYQQSLDQGLQFLIQYYNGEERAKGNILERFSAQQFPDLHSELNLSSLELGDSALYFCASSVAWQGGGNTIYFGEGSWLTVV.

The genes are TRBV24-1 and TRBJ2-7; 8 nucleotides agree with TRBD2. The V and J ends lost 1 base and 2 bases, in that order; junction bases with no gene match: 24. The germline V gene encodes CDR1 KGHDR and CDR2 SFDVKD. The CDR3 is 22 residues long. CDR3 loop: CATSDFTDRILSGIPPPYEQYV. The CDR3 bases are TGTGCCACCAGTGATTTTACCGACAGGATACTTAGCGGGATTCCACCGCCCTACGAGCAGTACGTC.

J is TRBJ2-3 and V is TRBV27; 13 positions agree with TRBD2. Germline V lookup: CDR1 MNHEY, CDR2 SMNVEV (reference sequence). V lost 5 bases and J lost 7; bases outside the gene matches: 9. The CDR3 runs to 16 residues. CDR3 in DNA: TGTGCCAGCAGTCCTAGACTAGCGGGAGGTTTGCATACGCAGTATTTT. Protein product: CASSPRLAGGLHTQYF.

The chain carries TRBV18 and TRBJ2-2; D is ambiguous. Germline CDR1 reads KGHSH; CDR2 reads LQKENI. The CDR3 totals 14 residues. Trimming left V 0 bases short and J 4 bases short, with 6 bases between. In DNA form, the CDR3 reads TGTGCCAGCTCACCACCGTCCGGCACCGGGGAGCTGTTTTTT. Translation: CASSPPSGTGELFF.

V and J are TRBV5-4 and TRBJ2-3; 11 nucleotides line up with TRBD2. Germline-derived CDR1 and CDR2 are SGHNT and YYREEE (reference sequence). Trimming took 4 bases from V and 4 from J; bases not matched to a gene: 11. The CDR3 spans 17 residues. CDR3: CASSPLAGGLDPDTQYF. The CDR3 DNA reads TGTGCCAGCAGCCCTCTAGCGGGAGGCCTGGATCCAGATACGCAGTATTTT.

With regard to this clone: Other DNA sequences within the sample encode an identical CDR3. The chain recombines TRBV5-4 with TRBJ2-3; D call uncertain. With 2 bases removed from V and 1 base from J, the gap between germline ends came to 5 bases. The CDR3 has 13 residues. CDR1 and CDR2 (germline): SGHNT, YYREEE (reference sequence). In nucleotides, the CDR3 is TGTGCCAGCAGCTTATTAGGCACAGATACGCAGTATTTT. Amino acids: CASSLLGTDTQYF.

The chain joins TRBV18 to TRBJ1-2; a weak D match, TRBD1 (5 bases). V lost 4 bases to trimming and J lost 7 bases, with 19 bases between them. The CDR3 extends over 15 amino acids. Germline V gene sequence: CDR1 KGHSH, CDR2 LQKENI. Here the CDR3 reads CASSLTPDGGSGYTF. The CDR3 DNA reads TGTGCCAGCTCACTGACCCCTGACGGGGGGAGTGGCTACACCTTC.

The rearrangement links TRBV6-5 to TRBJ1-1; D ambiguous. The V end was cut by 0 bases, the J end by 1 base, with 12 bases between. The CDR3 extends over 16 amino acids. From germline, CDR1 is MNHEY and CDR2 SVGAGI. CDR3 amino acids: CASSYSILSGNTEAFF. For the CDR3, the DNA is TGTGCCAGCAGTTACTCGATACTGTCAGGGAACACTGAAGCTTTCTTT.

The rearrangement links TRBV7-2 to TRBJ2-1; possibly TRBD2 for D (5 bases). Germline V CDR1 and CDR2: SGHTA, FQGNSA. V was trimmed by 5 bases and J by 5 bases, leaving 19 bases between them. This CDR3 has 16 amino acids. DNA of the CDR3: TGTGCCAGCAGCATTTACCTATCTAGCACAGACAATGAGCAGTTCTTC. It encodes CASSIYLSSTDNEQFF.

The rearrangement uses TRBV6-2 or TRBV6-3 and TRBJ1-1; a possible D gene is TRBD1 (6 bases). Trimming shortened V by 4 bases and J by 0 bases, and 6 bases separated the two germline ends. The CDR3 contains 13 residues. Germline values: CDR1 MNHEY, CDR2 SVGEGT. CDR3 loop: CASSSGVNTEAFF. The CDR3 DNA reads as TGTGCCAGCAGTTCAGGGGTGAACACTGAAGCTTTCTTT.